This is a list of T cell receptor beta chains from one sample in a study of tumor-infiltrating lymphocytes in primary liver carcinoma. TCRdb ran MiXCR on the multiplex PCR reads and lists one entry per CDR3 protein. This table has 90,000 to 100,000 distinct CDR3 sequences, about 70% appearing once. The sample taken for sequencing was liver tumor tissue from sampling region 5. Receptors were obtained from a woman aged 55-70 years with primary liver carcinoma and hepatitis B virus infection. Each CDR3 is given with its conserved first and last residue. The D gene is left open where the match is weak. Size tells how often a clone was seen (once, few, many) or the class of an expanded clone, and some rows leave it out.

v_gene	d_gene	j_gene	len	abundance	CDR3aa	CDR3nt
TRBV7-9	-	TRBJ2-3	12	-	CASSFNTGTQYF	TGTGCAAGCAGCTTCAACACAGGTACGCAGTATTTT
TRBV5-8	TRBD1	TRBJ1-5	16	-	CASNRPGQGALEPQHF	TGTGCCAGCAACCGACCGGGACAGGGGGCTTTGGAGCCCCAGCATTTC
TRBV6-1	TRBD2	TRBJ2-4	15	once	CASCEVGGSLNIQYF	TGTGCCAGCTGTGAAGTCGGGGGGAGCTTGAACATTCAGTACTTC
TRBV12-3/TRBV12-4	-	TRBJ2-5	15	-	CASSPSGRGRETQYF	TGTGCCAGCAGTCCCTCTGGTAGGGGTCGGGAGACCCAGTACTTC
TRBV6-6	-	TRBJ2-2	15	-	CTSSYSGGIAGELFF	TGTACCAGCAGTTACTCCGGGGGCATAGCCGGGGAGCTGTTTTTT
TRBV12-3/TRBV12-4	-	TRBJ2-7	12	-	CASSLAGSEQYF	TGTGCCAGCAGTTTAGCTGGGAGCGAGCAGTACTTC
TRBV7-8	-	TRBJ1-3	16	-	CASSLRFGSSGNTIYF	TGTGCCAGCAGCTTAAGGTTCGGCAGCTCTGGAAACACCATATATTTT
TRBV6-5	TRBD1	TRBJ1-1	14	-	CPSSSQGANTDAFF	TGTCCCAGCAGTTCGCAGGGGGCGAACACTGATGCTTTCTTT
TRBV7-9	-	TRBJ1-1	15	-	CASNFGDRGNTGAFF	TGTGCCAGCAACTTCGGGGACCGGGGGAACACTGGAGCTTTCTTT
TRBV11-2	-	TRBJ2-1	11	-	CASSIQNEQFF	TGTGCCAGCAGTATACAGAATGAGCAGTTCTTC
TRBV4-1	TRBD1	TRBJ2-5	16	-	CASSQETGGEGETHYF	TGCGCCAGTAGCCAAGAGACAGGGGGCGAAGGGGAGACCCACTACTTC
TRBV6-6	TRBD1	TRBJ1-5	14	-	CARSTTGGRQPQHF	TGTGCCAGGAGTACAACAGGGGGAAGGCAGCCCCAGCATTTT
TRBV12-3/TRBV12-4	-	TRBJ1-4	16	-	CASSLTTGGTNEELFF	TGTGCAAGCAGTTTGACTACAGGTGGCACTAATGAAGAACTGTTTTTT
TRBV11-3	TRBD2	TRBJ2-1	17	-	CAIGLGRGEWGVDEQFF	TGTGCCATCGGCTTAGGTCGGGGGGAGTGGGGTGTTGATGAGCAGTTCTTC
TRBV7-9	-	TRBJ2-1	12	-	CASDDNYNMQFF	TGTGCCAGCGATGACAACTACAATATGCAGTTCTTC
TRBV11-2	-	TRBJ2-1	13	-	CASSQQNTYEQFF	TGTGCCAGCAGCCAACAAAACACCTATGAGCAGTTCTTC
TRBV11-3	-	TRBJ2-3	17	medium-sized	CASSLSFRPLRTDTQYF	TGTGCCAGCAGCTTATCGTTTCGGCCGCTACGGACAGATACGCAGTATTTT
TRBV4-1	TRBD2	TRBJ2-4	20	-	CASSQGGTSGSAGAKNIQYF	TGCGCCAGCAGCCAAGGTGGGACCAGCGGGAGTGCCGGGGCCAAAAACATTCAGTACTTC
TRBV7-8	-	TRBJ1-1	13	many	CASSWKGVTEAFF	TGTGCCAGCAGCTGGAAGGGCGTAACTGAAGCTTTCTTT
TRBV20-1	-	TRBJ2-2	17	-	CSARNAEAGGWTGELFF	TGCAGTGCTAGAAACGCGGAAGCTGGAGGGTGGACCGGGGAGCTGTTTTTT
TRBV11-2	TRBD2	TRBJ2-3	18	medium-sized	CASSSPLTGTSHPDTQYF	TGTGCCAGCAGCTCCCCCCTTACCGGGACTAGTCATCCAGATACGCAGTATTTT
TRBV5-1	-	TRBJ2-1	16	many	CASSPGGRRQDNEQFF	TGCGCCAGCAGCCCGGGCGGCAGGAGACAGGACAATGAGCAGTTCTTC
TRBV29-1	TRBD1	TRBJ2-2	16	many	CSVIQTGTENTGELFF	TGCAGCGTGATCCAAACCGGGACAGAGAACACCGGGGAGCTGTTTTTT
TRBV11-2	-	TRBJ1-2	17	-	CASSIEPIKALRYGYTF	TGTGCCAGCAGCATAGAACCGATCAAGGCGCTGCGCTATGGCTACACCTTC
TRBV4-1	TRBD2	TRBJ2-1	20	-	CASSPIPGTSFESSYNDQFF	TGCGCCAGCAGCCCAATTCCAGGGACTAGCTTCGAGAGCTCCTACAATGATCAGTTCTTC
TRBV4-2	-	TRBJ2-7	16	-	CASSRDFGDLTYEQYF	TGTGCCAGCAGCCGAGATTTCGGGGACCTTACCTACGAGCAGTACTTC